The rows below give T cell receptor beta chains drawn from one sample of a study of blood T cell repertoires in COVID-19. Sequenced by immunoSEQ multiplex PCR; TCRdb stores in-frame clones only, minus some. The sample consists of about 120,000 clones, about nine tenths of them appearing once. Sequencing input: peripheral blood. The receptor set was obtained from a human donor with active COVID-19. The donor label of this sample is uncertain. Both conserved end residues are part of each CDR3. D genes are given only for firm matches. Size is stated for part of the rows, as once, few or many counts, or as a class when the clone is expanded.

CDR3 protein	CDR3 DNA	D gene	V gene	J gene	clone size
CASSRNAGQPSGNTIYF	TGTGCCAGCAGCCGAAACGCCGGACAGCCCTCTGGAAACACCATATATTTT	-	TRBV13	TRBJ1-3	-
CASRAGEGRGAEAFF	TGCGCCAGCAGGGCGGGGGAGGGAAGGGGCGCTGAAGCTTTCTTT	-	TRBV5-1	TRBJ1-1	-
CASSEAPWTSGGSNEQFF	TGTGCCAGCAGTGAAGCGCCGTGGACTAGCGGGGGGTCGAATGAGCAGTTCTTC	TRBD2	TRBV6-1	TRBJ2-1	once
CASSQGRGGRTYEQYF	TGCGCCAGCAGCCAAGGGCGGGGGGGCAGAACCTACGAGCAGTACTTC	TRBD2	TRBV4-1	TRBJ2-7	-
CASSFSEGSPGRYGYTF	TGTGCCAGCAGTTTTTCCGAGGGCTCTCCCGGACGTTATGGCTACACCTTC	-	TRBV28	TRBJ1-2	-
CASSLRDSPLHF	TGTGCCAGCAGCTTACGGGATTCACCCCTCCACTTT	-	TRBV7-9	TRBJ1-6	-
CASSYGLATADTQYF	TGTGCCAGCAGCTATGGACTAGCGACGGCAGATACGCAGTATTTT	TRBD2	TRBV7-9	TRBJ2-3	-
CASSRPDF	TGTGCCAGCAGCCGTCCAGATTTT	-	TRBV3-1/TRBV3-2	TRBJ1-4	-
CASSVKSGQPSYTF	TGCGCCAGCAGCGTTAAATCGGGACAACCGAGCTACACCTTC	-	TRBV5-1	TRBJ1-2	-
CASSFGRTDTQYF	TGCGCCAGCAGCTTTGGCAGGACAGATACGCAGTATTTT	-	TRBV5-1	TRBJ2-3	-
CASSPDRSTYEQYF	TGTGCCAGCTCACCGGACAGGAGCACCTACGAGCAGTACTTC	TRBD1	TRBV18	TRBJ2-7	-
CASRGTGRYGYTF	TGCGCCAGCAGAGGGACAGGGAGGTATGGCTACACCTTC	TRBD1	TRBV5-1	TRBJ1-2	-
CAISGGGVTYEQYF	TGTGCCATCAGTGGTGGGGGGGTTACCTACGAGCAGTACTTC	TRBD2	TRBV10-3	TRBJ2-7	-
CACSVGGAYEQYF	TGTGCCTGCAGTGTGGGGGGGGCCTACGAGCAGTACTTC	TRBD2	TRBV30	TRBJ2-7	-
CASSLGQARVGNTIYF	TGTGCCAGCAGCTTAGGACAGGCCCGGGTTGGAAACACCATATATTTT	-	TRBV7-2	TRBJ1-3	-
CSVPRQDWNEQFF	TGCAGCGTCCCGAGGCAGGACTGGAATGAGCAGTTCTTC	-	TRBV29-1	TRBJ2-1	-
CSASPPASGDSYEQYF	TGCAGTGCTAGTCCCCCGGCTAGCGGGGACTCCTACGAGCAGTACTTC	TRBD2	TRBV20-1	TRBJ2-7	-
CASSYRTGTDTQYF	TGTGCCAGCAGTTACAGGACAGGGACAGATACGCAGTATTTT	TRBD1	TRBV6-6	TRBJ2-3	-
CASSYGGAHTGELFF	TGTGCCAGCAGTTACGGGGGGGCTCACACCGGGGAGCTGTTTTTT	-	TRBV6-2/TRBV6-3	TRBJ2-2	-
CASSLSSANTEAFF	TGCGCCAGCAGCTTGAGCAGCGCGAACACTGAAGCTTTCTTT	-	TRBV5-1	TRBJ1-1	-
CASSQEYRATEAFF	TGCGCCAGCAGCCAAGAGTACAGGGCCACTGAAGCTTTCTTT	-	TRBV4-3	TRBJ1-1	-
CASSPSGELFF	TGTGCCAGCAGCCCGAGCGGGGAGCTGTTTTTT	-	TRBV4-2	TRBJ2-2	-
CASSLVDGQPQHF	TGTGCCAGCAGCTTAGTAGATGGTCAGCCCCAGCATTTT	-	TRBV11-2	TRBJ1-5	once
CASSQDRGGTDTQYF	TGCGCCAGCAGCCAAGATCGGGGGGGGACAGATACGCAGTATTTT	TRBD2	TRBV4-3	TRBJ2-3	-